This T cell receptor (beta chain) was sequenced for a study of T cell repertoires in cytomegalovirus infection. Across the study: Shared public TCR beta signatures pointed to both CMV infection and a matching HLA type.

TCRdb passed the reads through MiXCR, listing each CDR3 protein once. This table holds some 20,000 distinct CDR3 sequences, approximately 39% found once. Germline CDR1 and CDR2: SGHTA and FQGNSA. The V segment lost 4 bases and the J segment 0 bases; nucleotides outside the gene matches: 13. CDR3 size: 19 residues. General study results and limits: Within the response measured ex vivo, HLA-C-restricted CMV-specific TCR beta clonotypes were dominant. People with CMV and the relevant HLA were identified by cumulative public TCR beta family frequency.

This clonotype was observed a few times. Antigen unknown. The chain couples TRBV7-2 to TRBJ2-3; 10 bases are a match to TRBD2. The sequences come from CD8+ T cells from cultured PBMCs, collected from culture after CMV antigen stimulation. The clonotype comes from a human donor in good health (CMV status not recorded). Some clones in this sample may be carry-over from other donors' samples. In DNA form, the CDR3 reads TGTGCCAGCAGCTCCGGAGGGCCTAGCGGGGGCTTTAGCACAGATACGCAGTATTTT. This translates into CASSSGGPSGGFSTDTQYF.